This TCR beta chain was sequenced for a study of T-cell memory formation after mild COVID-19. In the study overall: The two donors had largely donor-specific TCR clusters. Study-wide results and caveats: Among clones contracting day 15 to 85, CD4/CD8 was balanced, whereas later expanders leaned CD4+.

TCRdb analysed the 5' RACE reads with MiXCR anew, one entry per CDR3 protein. The data contain 300,000 to 350,000 distinct CDR3 sequences, just under 20% of them singletons. This clonotype has ten or more counts. The antigen is not known. This TCR was recovered from a man aged 18 to 29 who had mild COVID-19 (a few samples of this study predate the infection). Cell type and time point are not known. The sequencing input was PBMCs or a T cell subset sorted from them (not recorded which).

The CDR3 nucleotides read TGTGCCAGCAGCTTGCGGGGAGAGACCCAGTACTTC. It codes for CASSLRGETQYF. V is TRBV7-2 and J is TRBJ2-5, with D maybe TRBD2 (6 bases). V dropped 3 bases and J dropped 4 bases, with 6 bases sitting between them. CDR1 and CDR2 (germline): SGHTA, FQGNSA. The CDR3 totals 12 residues.